This T cell receptor beta chain was retrieved from a study of radiotherapy plus CTLA-4 blockade in lung cancer. Overall study: Objective response was observed in about 19% of patients, and disease control in approximately 30%.

Trimming shortened V by 3 bases and J by 2 bases, and 6 bases separated the two germline ends. The CDR3 contains 13 residues. The germline CDR1 and CDR2 sequences are KGHSY and FQNENV. Produced via immunoSEQ multiplex PCR; TCRdb's table is partial and in-frame only. Among about 110,000 clones, more than 75% were seen once, and the ten largest hold under 3%. The clonotype originates from a human donor with non-small cell lung cancer that progressed on radiotherapy plus ipilimumab. Some clones in this sample may be carry-over from other donors' samples. The sequencing used peripheral blood, collected from a patient treated with radiotherapy plus ipilimumab. V gene TRBV16 combines with J gene TRBJ2-3; D remains ambiguous. The CDR3, as DNA: TGTGCCAGCAGCCAGGGCTCCACAGATACGCAGTATTTT. Its translation is CASSQGSTDTQYF.